This TCR beta chain comes out of a study of long-term antiretroviral therapy in people with HIV. A remark on this clone: Its antigen remains unknown.

The study, taken as a whole, reports: Pre-ART expanded clones dominated the repertoire at every time point.

The germline gives CDR1 SGHTA, CDR2 FQGTGA. The CDR3 is made up of 14 amino acids. With 4 bases removed from V and 1 base from J, the gap between germline ends came to 10 bases. Assay version v3.0 of immunoSEQ was used, and it was run at survey level. Clones were sequenced by immunoSEQ multiplex PCR, and TCRdb holds only the in-frame ones, with some missing. The repertoire has around 33,000 clones, roughly 85% of them found once; the top ten carry over 6.5%. The J gene is TRBJ1-1, the V gene TRBV7-3, with D unclear. Material: unsorted PBMCs, obtained 0.4 years before starting antiretroviral therapy. This receptor was obtained from a man aged 18 to 30 with HIV. This CDR3 is CASSSHGGNTEAFF. The CDR3 DNA follows: TGTGCCAGCAGCTCCCACGGAGGGAACACTGAAGCTTTCTTT.